The T cell receptor beta chain under discussion was sequenced for a study of T cell repertoires and Cas9 in healthy adults. Study-level results: Reportedly, SpCas9-reactive effector T cell proliferation and function were mitigated by SpCas9-reactive Tregs in vitro.

The V and J ends lost 3 bases and 6 bases respectively, with 6 bases between them. There are 11 residues in the CDR3. Germline V lookup: CDR1 SGDLS, CDR2 YYNGEE. Libraries were prepared by immunoSEQ multiplex PCR; TCRdb keeps only in-frame clonotypes and omits some of them. Of 20,000 to 25,000 clones listed, more than 75% were seen once; the top ten hold about 0.69%. Of note for this clone: What it recognizes is unknown.

The chain links TRBV9 to TRBJ1-2; D gene uncertain. This TCR was sampled from a human donor in good health. The specimen was CD4+ effector T cells (CD127+, CD25-, CD137-, CD154-) from PBMCs; culture status not recorded. The CDR3 sequence: CASSAPNGYTF. For the CDR3, the DNA is TGTGCCAGCAGCGCCCCGAATGGCTACACCTTC.